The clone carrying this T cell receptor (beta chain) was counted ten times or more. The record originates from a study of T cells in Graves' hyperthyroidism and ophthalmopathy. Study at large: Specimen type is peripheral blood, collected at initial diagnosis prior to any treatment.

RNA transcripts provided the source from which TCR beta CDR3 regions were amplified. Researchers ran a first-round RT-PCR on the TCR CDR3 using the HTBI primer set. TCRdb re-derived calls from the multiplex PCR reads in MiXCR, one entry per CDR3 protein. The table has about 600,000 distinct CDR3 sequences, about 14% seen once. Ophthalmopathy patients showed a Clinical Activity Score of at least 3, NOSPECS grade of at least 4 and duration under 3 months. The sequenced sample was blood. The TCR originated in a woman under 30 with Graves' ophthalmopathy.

The DNA of the CDR3 is TGTGCCAGCAGTTTGCCGCGGACACGAAACTATGGCTACACCTTC. Encoded protein: CASSLPRTRNYGYTF. This chain uses TRBV12-3 or TRBV12-4 with TRBJ1-2, with D possibly TRBD1 on 5 matching bases. Trimming took off 3 bases at V and 2 bases at J, with 13 bases between the two ends. The CDR3 sequence is 15 residues long.